The rows below give T cell receptor beta chains drawn from one sample of a study of T cell responses to AZD1222 COVID-19 vaccine. TCRdb keeps only in-frame clones here, not all; method: immunoSEQ multiplex PCR. In the table there are 100,000 to 150,000 clones, more than 85% of which are singletons. The sequenced sample was peripheral blood, obtained 28 days after the second AZD1222 dose. The receptors originated from an adult who received the AZD1222 COVID-19 vaccine. The CDR3 runs from the conserved cysteine through the conserved F or W. Fields, in order: clone size, D gene, J gene, V gene, CDR3 DNA, CDR3 protein. D genes are given only for firm matches. Some rows have no size entry. The others give once, few or many, or a class for an expanded clone.

>-|TRBD1|TRBJ1-4|TRBV5-6
TGTGCCAGCAGCTTGCCAGGGGGAGCCGAAAAACTGTTTTTT
CASSLPGGAEKLFF
>-|-|TRBJ2-7|TRBV19
TGTGCCAGTAGTATGGTCCGGGGGAGCTCCTACGAGCAGTACTTC
CASSMVRGSSYEQYF
>-|-|TRBJ1-2|TRBV5-8
TGTGCCAGCAGCCTCACGGCTAACTATGGCTACACCTTC
CASSLTANYGYTF
>once|-|TRBJ1-5|TRBV14
TGTGCCAGCAGCCAACAGGGTGGTCAGCCCCAGCATTTT
CASSQQGGQPQHF
>-|-|TRBJ1-2|TRBV6-2/TRBV6-3
TGTGCCAGCAGTAAACACCACCGGGCTAACTATGGCTACACCTTC
CASSKHHRANYGYTF
>-|TRBD2|TRBJ2-5|TRBV7-7
TGTGCTAGCACGAGACTAGCGGGGGTAACGGAGACCCAGTACTTC
CASTRLAGVTETQYF
>-|TRBD2|TRBJ2-1|TRBV25-1
TGTGCCAGCAGTGAATATACTCTAGCGGGAGGGCCGGGTGAGCAGTTCTTC
CASSEYTLAGGPGEQFF
>once|TRBD1|TRBJ1-5|TRBV2
TGTGCCAGCAGTAGGCAGGGGGCGTTCAATCAGCCCCAGCATTTT
CASSRQGAFNQPQHF
>-|-|TRBJ1-4|TRBV3-1/TRBV3-2
TGTGCCAGCAGCCAAGATTTAGGACCACGAGAAAAACTGTTTTTT
CASSQDLGPREKLFF
>-|-|TRBJ1-1|TRBV7-9
TGTGCCAGCAGCTTTGGCAGGAACACTGAAGCTTTCTTT
CASSFGRNTEAFF
>once|TRBD1|TRBJ2-5|TRBV23-1
TGCGCCAGCAGTCATGGGGACAGGGGGCGAGGGGAGACCCAGTACTTC
CASSHGDRGRGETQYF
>-|TRBD1|TRBJ2-2|TRBV7-2
TGTGCCAGCAGCCGGGGACAGGGGAACACCGGGGAGCTGTTTTTT
CASSRGQGNTGELFF
>-|TRBD1|TRBJ1-2|TRBV4-3
TGCGCCAGCAGCCAAAGTCTTGGGGTGAAGGGGGCAGATGGCTACACCTTC
CASSQSLGVKGADGYTF
>once|-|TRBJ1-6|TRBV19
TGTGCCAGTAGTATCAACCGCCGCGGGAATTCACCCCTCCACTTT
CASSINRRGNSPLHF
>-|TRBD2|TRBJ2-1|TRBV7-3
TGTGCCAGCAGCCTTGGACTAGCGGGAAGGAATGAGCAGTTCTTC
CASSLGLAGRNEQFF
>-|-|TRBJ1-1|TRBV18
TGTGCCAGCTCAGTACTGTTTGGGGCAGACACTGAAGCTTTCTTT
CASSVLFGADTEAFF
>once|TRBD1|TRBJ1-1|TRBV25-1
TGTGCCAGCAGCGATTGGAGACAGGGGGACACTGAAGCTTTCTTT
CASSDWRQGDTEAFF
>-|-|TRBJ2-5|TRBV6-5
TGTGCCAGCAGTTACTCCGGGACCTCCGAGGAGACCCAGTACTTC
CASSYSGTSEETQYF
>-|TRBD1|TRBJ1-1|TRBV19
TGTGCCAGCTCAACACAGGGGGCAGCCACTGAAGCTTTCTTT
CASSTQGAATEAFF
>-|TRBD1|TRBJ2-7|TRBV3-1/TRBV3-2
TGTGCCAGCAGCCCACGGGTCGACAGGGATATCGACGAGCAGTACTTC
CASSPRVDRDIDEQYF
>-|-|TRBJ1-2|TRBV6-5
TGTGCCAGCAGTTACTCTTTGGGTATCTATGGCTACACCTTC
CASSYSLGIYGYTF
>-|TRBD1|TRBJ2-5|TRBV7-9
TGTGCCAGCAGCACCGGACAGGGGGCGAGGGAGACCCAGTACTTC
CASSTGQGARETQYF
>-|-|TRBJ1-2|TRBV2
TGTGCCAGCAGTGAGGCAGGACGAGGCTACACCTTC
CASSEAGRGYTF
>-|-|TRBJ1-5|TRBV2
TGTGCCAGCAGTGAAGCTTGGGCAGAGAATCAGCCCCAGCATTTT
CASSEAWAENQPQHF